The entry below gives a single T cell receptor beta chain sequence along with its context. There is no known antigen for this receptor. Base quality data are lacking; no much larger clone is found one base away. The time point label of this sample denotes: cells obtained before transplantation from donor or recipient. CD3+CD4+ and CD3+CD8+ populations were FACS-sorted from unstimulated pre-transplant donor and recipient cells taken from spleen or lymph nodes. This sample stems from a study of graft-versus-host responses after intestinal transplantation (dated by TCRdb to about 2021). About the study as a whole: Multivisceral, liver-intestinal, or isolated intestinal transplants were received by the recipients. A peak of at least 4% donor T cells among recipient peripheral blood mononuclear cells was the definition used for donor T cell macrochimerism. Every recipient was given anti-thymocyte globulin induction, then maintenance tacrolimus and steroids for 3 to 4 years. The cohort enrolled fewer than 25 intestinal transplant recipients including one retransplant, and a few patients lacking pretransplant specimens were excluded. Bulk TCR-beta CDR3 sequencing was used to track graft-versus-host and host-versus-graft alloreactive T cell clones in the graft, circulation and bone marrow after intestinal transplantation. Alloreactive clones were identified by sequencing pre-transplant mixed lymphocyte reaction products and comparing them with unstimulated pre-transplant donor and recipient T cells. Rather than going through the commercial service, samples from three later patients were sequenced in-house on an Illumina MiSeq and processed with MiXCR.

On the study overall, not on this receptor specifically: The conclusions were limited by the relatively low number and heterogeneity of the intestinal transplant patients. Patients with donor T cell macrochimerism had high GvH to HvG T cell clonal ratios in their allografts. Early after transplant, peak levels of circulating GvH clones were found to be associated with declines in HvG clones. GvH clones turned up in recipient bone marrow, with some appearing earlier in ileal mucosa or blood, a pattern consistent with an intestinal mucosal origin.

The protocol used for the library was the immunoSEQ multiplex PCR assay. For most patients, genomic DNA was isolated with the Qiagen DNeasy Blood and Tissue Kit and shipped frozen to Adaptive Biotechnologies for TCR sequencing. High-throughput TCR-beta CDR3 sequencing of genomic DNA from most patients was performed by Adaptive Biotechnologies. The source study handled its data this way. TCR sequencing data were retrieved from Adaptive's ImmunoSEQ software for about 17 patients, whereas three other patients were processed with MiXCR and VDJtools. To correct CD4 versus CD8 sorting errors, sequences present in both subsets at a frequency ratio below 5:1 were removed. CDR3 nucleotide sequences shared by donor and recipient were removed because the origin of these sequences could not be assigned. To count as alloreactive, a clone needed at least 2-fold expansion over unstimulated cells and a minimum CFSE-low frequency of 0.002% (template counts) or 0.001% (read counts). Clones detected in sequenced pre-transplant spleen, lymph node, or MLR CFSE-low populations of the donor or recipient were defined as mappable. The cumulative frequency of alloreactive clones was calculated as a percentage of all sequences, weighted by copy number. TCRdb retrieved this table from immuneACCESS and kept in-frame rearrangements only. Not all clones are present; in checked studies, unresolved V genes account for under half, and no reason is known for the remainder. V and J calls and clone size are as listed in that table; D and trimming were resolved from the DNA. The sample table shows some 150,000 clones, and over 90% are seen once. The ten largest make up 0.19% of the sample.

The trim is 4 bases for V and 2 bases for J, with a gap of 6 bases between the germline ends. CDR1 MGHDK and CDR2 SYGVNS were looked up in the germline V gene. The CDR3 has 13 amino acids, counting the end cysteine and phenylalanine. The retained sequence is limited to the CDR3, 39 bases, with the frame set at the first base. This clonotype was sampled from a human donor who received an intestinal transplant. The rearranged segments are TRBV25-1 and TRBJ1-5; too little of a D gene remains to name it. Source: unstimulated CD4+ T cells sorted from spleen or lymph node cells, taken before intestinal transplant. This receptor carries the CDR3 CASSGWGNQPQHF. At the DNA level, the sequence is TGTGCCAGCAGTGGCTGGGGCAATCAGCCCCAGCATTTT.